This T cell receptor beta chain was recovered during a study of blood T cell repertoires in COVID-19. Study at large: Both acute and convalescent COVID-19 samples were obtained from the United States, Italy and Spain.

Assay used: immunoSEQ multiplex PCR; TCRdb lists only in-frame clones, some missing. This table holds 86,000 or so clones, more than 65% found once. CDR3 length: 15 residues. The germline V gene encodes CDR1 LGHDT and CDR2 YNNKEL (reference sequence). V was cut by 4 bases and J by 5 bases, with 14 bases left in between. The chain is built from TRBV3-1 (or the pseudogene TRBV3-2) and TRBJ2-2; D is possibly TRBD1 (6 bases). The sample consisted of peripheral blood. The sequence was collected from a man aged 65 to 79 with acute or convalescent COVID-19. The CDR3 nucleotides are TGTGCCAGCAGCCCCTTGCGACAGGTGACCGGGGAGCTGTTTTTT. Protein product: CASSPLRQVTGELFF.